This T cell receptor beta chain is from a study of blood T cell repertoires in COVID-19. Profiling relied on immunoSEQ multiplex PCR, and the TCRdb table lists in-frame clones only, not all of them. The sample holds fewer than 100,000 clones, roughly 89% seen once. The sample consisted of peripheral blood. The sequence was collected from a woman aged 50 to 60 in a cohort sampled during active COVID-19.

CDR3 sequence: CASSISASSRSLYNEQFF. Here the CDR3 DNA reads TGTGCCAGTAGTATAAGCGCTAGCAGCCGTTCCCTCTACAATGAGCAGTTCTTC. This chain uses TRBV19 with TRBJ2-1; a weak D match, TRBD2 (5 bases). This CDR3 comprises 18 residues. V dropped 2 bases and J dropped 3 bases, with 20 bases sitting between them. Germline values: CDR1 LNHDA, CDR2 SQIVND (reference sequence).